The rows below give T cell receptor beta chains drawn from one sample of a study of radiation and T cells in renal cell carcinoma. TCRdb's table, derived via immunoSEQ multiplex PCR, lists solely in-frame clones and lacks some. The table has 40,000 to 60,000 clones, 65% to 90% seen once. The sample in question was blood, obtained from a patient whose treatment included radiotherapy and nephrectomy. All receptors come from a woman aged 70 to 79 with renal cell carcinoma. CDR3s include the opening cysteine and the closing phenylalanine or tryptophan. Fields, in order: clone size, V gene, J gene, D gene, CDR3 DNA, CDR3 protein. A D gene is named only where the DNA matches it firmly. Size values are once, few and many counts, or a class for expanded clones, and some rows have none.

>once|TRBV7-3|TRBJ2-3|-
TGTGCCAGCAGCTTAACCCACACAGATACGCAGTATTTT
CASSLTHTDTQYF
>few|TRBV11-2|TRBJ1-2|-
TGTGCCAGCAGCTCCAATACACATACCTATGGCTACACCTTC
CASSSNTHTYGYTF
>-|TRBV7-2|TRBJ1-6|-
TGTGCCAGCCTAGGGACCTATAATTCACCCCTCCACTTT
CASLGTYNSPLHF
>-|TRBV7-2|TRBJ2-5|TRBD2
TGTGCCAGCAGCCTGGGACTAGCGGGAGAGACCCAGTACTTC
CASSLGLAGETQYF
>once|TRBV19|TRBJ2-7|-
TGTGCCAGTAGCTTAGGACAGTCCTACGAGCAGTACTTC
CASSLGQSYEQYF
>-|TRBV7-6|TRBJ2-5|-
TGTGCCAGCAGCTTGGGCTCTAGCCCAGAGACCCAGTACTTC
CASSLGSSPETQYF
>-|TRBV7-2|TRBJ2-3|TRBD2
TGTGCCAGCAGCCCCTCGGCGGGGGGGCCGCCAGATACGCAGTATTTT
CASSPSAGGPPDTQYF
>-|TRBV27|TRBJ2-7|TRBD2
TGTGCCAGCAGTTTAATGGCGGGAGTTACCTACGAGCAGTACTTC
CASSLMAGVTYEQYF
>-|TRBV5-4|TRBJ2-1|TRBD2
TGTGCCAGCAGCTTCGAACTAGCGGAATACAATGAGCAGTTCTTC
CASSFELAEYNEQFF
>-|TRBV6-5|TRBJ2-3|TRBD2
TGTGCCAGCAGCCCACTAGCGGGAACAGATACGCAGTATTTT
CASSPLAGTDTQYF
>-|TRBV13|TRBJ2-3|-
TGTGCCAGCACCTTTAGGGCATCAGATACGCAGTATTTT
CASTFRASDTQYF
>once|TRBV5-4|TRBJ2-1|-
TGTGCCAGCAGCTTGGCGGGTAGGGCTTCATTCTTCAATGAGCAGTTCTTC
CASSLAGRASFFNEQFF
>-|TRBV4-1|TRBJ2-7|TRBD1
TGCGCCAGCAGCCTACGACAGGGGCGCCGCGAGCAGTACTTC
CASSLRQGRREQYF
>medium-sized|TRBV13|TRBJ1-1|-
TGTGCCAGCAGCTGGGGAACCCAGGGAAGGGACACTGAAGCTTTCTTT
CASSWGTQGRDTEAFF
>-|TRBV9|TRBJ2-3|-
TGTGCCAGCAGCGTAGGACGGGGGGCCCTGACAGATACGCAGTATTTT
CASSVGRGALTDTQYF
>-|TRBV10-2|TRBJ1-1|TRBD1
TGCGCCAGCAGTGAGACAGGGGGTACTGAAGCTTTCTTT
CASSETGGTEAFF
>-|TRBV7-9|TRBJ2-7|-
TGTGCCAGCAGTCCGGAGACGCCGATACAGCAGTACTTC
CASSPETPIQQYF
>few|TRBV27|TRBJ1-2|TRBD1
TGTGCCAGCAGCCCACAGGGGGGTGGGTATGGCTACACCTTC
CASSPQGGGYGYTF
>-|TRBV5-1|TRBJ2-1|-
TGCGCCAGCAGCTTGGGTACAGCCAATGAGCAGTTCTTC
CASSLGTANEQFF
>-|TRBV29-1|TRBJ2-1|-
TGCAGCGTTGTATCAGTATTTGCCTACAATGAGCAGTTCTTC
CSVVSVFAYNEQFF
>few|TRBV29-1|TRBJ1-4|TRBD1
TGCAGCGCCAAACCACAGGGGGCGCAAGAAAAACTGTTTTTT
CSAKPQGAQEKLFF
>few|TRBV6-5|TRBJ1-1|TRBD1
TGTGCCAGCAGTTCTCGGACAGGGGAAAACACTGAAGCTTTCTTT
CASSSRTGENTEAFF
>-|TRBV6-5|TRBJ1-2|-
TGTGCCAGCAGTTACAGTATAGGGGGGAGCTACTATGGCTACACCTTC
CASSYSIGGSYYGYTF
>few|TRBV5-1|TRBJ2-7|-
TGCGCCAGCAGCTTCTTACCCTACGAGCAGTACTTC
CASSFLPYEQYF
>-|TRBV29-1|TRBJ2-1|-
TGCAGCGTTGAATTGGGGGCCGACAATGAGCAGTTCTTC
CSVELGADNEQFF
>-|TRBV13|TRBJ2-7|TRBD1
TGTGCCAGCAGCCCTGGACAGGTACTCGGGGAGCAGTACTTC
CASSPGQVLGEQYF
>-|TRBV2|TRBJ1-3|-
TGTGCCAGCAGAGAGGACGGGAACTCTGGAAACACCATATATTTT
CASREDGNSGNTIYF
>-|TRBV7-9|TRBJ2-2|TRBD2
TGTGCCAGCAGCTCACCCCTGGGACTAGCGGGGGGAGAGACCGGGGAGCTGTTTTTT
CASSSPLGLAGGETGELFF
>-|TRBV4-2|TRBJ2-4|TRBD1
TGTGCCAGCAGTCAAGACAGGGGGAGGGGAATGGCCAAAAACATTCAGTACTTC
CASSQDRGRGMAKNIQYF
>-|TRBV7-9|TRBJ2-5|-
TGTGCCAGCAGCTTAGCGCTAGGCGGGCAAGAGACCCAGTACTTC
CASSLALGGQETQYF
>-|TRBV7-3|TRBJ2-3|TRBD2
TGTGCCAGCAGCCTAAATAGCGGGGGGGCCCCATATACGCAGTATTTT
CASSLNSGGAPYTQYF
>-|TRBV7-8|TRBJ1-2|-
TGTGCCAGCGCGTCGAACTATGGCTACACCTTC
CASASNYGYTF
>-|TRBV5-4|TRBJ2-2|TRBD1
TGTGCCAGCAGCTGGGACAGCACCGGGGAGCTGTTTTTT
CASSWDSTGELFF
>-|TRBV6-1|TRBJ1-6|-
TGTGCCAGCAGTGAACAACCACAGGGTTATTCACCCCTCCACTTT
CASSEQPQGYSPLHF
>-|TRBV4-3|TRBJ1-1|-
TGCGCCAGCAGCCAATTTGCGGGGGTGGCTGAAGCTTTCTTT
CASSQFAGVAEAFF
>-|TRBV19|TRBJ1-4|-
TGTGCCAGTAGGATGGGGAAGTTAAAGGAACTGTTTTTT
CASRMGKLKELFF
>-|TRBV27|TRBJ1-5|-
TGTGCCAGCAGTCCTCACACCATGGATAGGCCCCAGCATTTT
CASSPHTMDRPQHF
>-|TRBV2|TRBJ1-6|-
TGTGCCAGCAGTCCTTTCGGGACTTCGATCAGCTCCTATAATTCACCCCTCCACTTT
CASSPFGTSISSYNSPLHF
>-|TRBV15|TRBJ2-5|-
TGTGCCACCAGAGGAACAGGACAAGAGACCCAGTACTTC
CATRGTGQETQYF
>few|TRBV30|TRBJ1-3|TRBD1
TGTGCCTGGAGTGTACTCAGGGGGAACACCATATATTTT
CAWSVLRGNTIYF
>few|TRBV5-1|TRBJ1-6|-
TGCGCCAGCAGCTTGGGGGGGACCGATAATTCACCCCTCCACTTT
CASSLGGTDNSPLHF